This TCR beta chain came from a study of blood T cell repertoires in COVID-19. Germline V lookup: CDR1 SGHKS, CDR2 YYEKEE (reference sequence). The CDR3 has 13 residues. As to this clone: The junction differs from germline at one of its ends, possibly a read error.

Libraries were prepared by immunoSEQ multiplex PCR; TCRdb keeps only in-frame clonotypes and omits some of them. The data show over 250,000 clones, with around nine tenths seen just once and 0.99% held by the top ten. The receptor's source is a middle-aged woman who had recovered from COVID-19. The rearrangement uses TRBV5-5 and TRBJ2-5; D unresolved. The sequencing input was peripheral blood. The CDR3 spells CVSSLWARETQYF. CDR3 DNA sequence: TGTGTCAGCAGCTTGTGGGCTCGGGAGACCCAGTACTTC.